One and the same sample provided the 9 T cell receptor beta chains below, sequenced in a study of T cell repertoires in cytomegalovirus infection. Their antigens are not known. One entry per CDR3 protein, called by TCRdb with MiXCR from the reads. The repertoire holds around 750,000 distinct CDR3 sequences, with approximately 30% as singletons. Sequencing was performed on cultured CD8+ T cells from PBMCs, taken from culture after CMV antigen stimulation. Receptor source: a human donor in good health (CMV status not recorded). Some clones in this sample may be carry-over from other donors' samples.

The chain employs TRBV4-3 and TRBJ2-7, with 8 bases fitting TRBD1. Trimming cost V 1 base and J 3 bases; bases outside gene matches: 11. Germline lookup yields CDR1 LGHNA and CDR2 YSLEER. The CDR3 has 17 residues. CDR3 sequence: CASSQVDRGELFYEQYV. The DNA of the CDR3 is TGCGCCAGCAGCCAAGTTGACAGGGGTGAACTTTTCTACGAGCAGTACGTC.

The V call is TRBV6-6, the J call TRBJ2-2; the D is unclear. This CDR3 has 14 residues. Germline V lookup: CDR1 MNHNY, CDR2 SVGAGI (reference sequence). Trimming cost V 0 bases and J 6 bases, with 8 bases left between them. CDR3: CASSYSRPSGELFF. CDR3 DNA: TGTGCCAGCAGTTACTCGCGGCCCTCCGGGGAGCTGTTTTTT.

The CDR3 DNA reads TGCAGCGTTGAAGGAAGGGAAGGGGCTTTCTTT. Protein: CSVEGREGAFF. The chain links TRBV29-1 to TRBJ1-1, with D unresolved. V dropped 1 base and J dropped 11 bases, with 11 bases sitting between them. The CDR3 sequence is 11 residues long. Germline CDR1 SQVTM, CDR2 ANQGSEA. Full variable domain (remainder filled in from reference TRBV29-1 and TRBJ1-1): SAVISQKPSRDICQRGTSLTIQCQVDSQVTMMFWYRQQPGQSLTLIATANQGSEATYESGFVIDKFPISRPNLTFSTLTVSNMSPEDSSIYLCSVEGREGAFFGQGTRLTVV.

The V call is TRBV18, the J call TRBJ2-3, with no clear D. The CDR3 length is 14 residues. Germline V gene lookup returns CDR1 KGHSH and CDR2 LQKENI. Trimming cost V 3 bases and J 2 bases, with 9 bases left between them. The CDR3: CASSPTPHTDTQYF. The CDR3 coding sequence is TGTGCCAGCTCACCGACTCCCCACACAGATACGCAGTATTTT.

This clonotype was counted between two and nine times. The chain joins TRBV6-5 to TRBJ2-1; 7 bases are shared with TRBD2. The CDR3 contains 11 residues. After removal of 5 bases from V and 13 bases from J, the junction contained 5 bases not matched to a gene. CDR1 is MNHEY and CDR2 is SVGAGI in the germline V gene. CDR3 protein: CASSNSGGQFF. CDR3 nucleotide sequence: TGTGCCAGCAGTAATTCGGGAGGTCAGTTCTTC.

There are a few counts of this clonotype. This chain uses TRBV4-3 with TRBJ2-3; TRBD1 is a possible D gene (5 bases). The CDR3 consists of 16 residues. Germline V gene lookup returns CDR1 LGHNA and CDR2 YSLEER. The V and J ends lost 0 bases and 8 bases respectively, with 18 bases between them. The CDR3 DNA reads as TGCGCCAGCAGCCAAGATCTCAGGGTAGTCTTGGGTACGCAGTATTTT. It codes for CASSQDLRVVLGTQYF.

Of note for this clonotype: The junction departs from germline at one end; a sequencing error may be responsible. The V call is TRBV7-4, the J call TRBJ2-5; a possible D gene is TRBD1 (6 bases). Per the germline V gene, CDR1 is SGHVT and CDR2 is SQSDAQ. The CDR3 extends over 14 amino acids. DNA for the CDR3: TGTGTCAGCAGCAAACAGGGATTCCAAGAGACCCAGTACTTC. Encoded protein: CVSSKQGFQETQYF. Together with reference TRBV7-4 and TRBJ2-5, the CDR3 gives the full variable domain: GAGVSQSPRYKVAKRGRDVALRCDSISGHVTLYWYRQTLGQGSEVLTYSQSDAQRDKSGRPSGRFSAERPERSVSTLKIQRTEQGDSAVYLCVSSKQGFQETQYFGPGTRLLVL.

The chain joins TRBV15 to TRBJ1-5; D is unresolved. The V end was cut by 0 bases, the J end by 0 bases, with 6 bases between. The CDR3 loop spans 15 amino acids. Germline V gene data show CDR1 as LNHNV and CDR2 as YYDKDF (reference sequence). The CDR3 nucleotides read TGTGCCACCAGCAGAGATATAAATAGCAATCAGCCCCAGCATTTT. It specifies CATSRDINSNQPQHF.

This clonotype was detected a few times. The chain employs TRBV28 and TRBJ1-4; D perhaps matches TRBD1 (6 bases). Trimming took off 5 bases at V and 8 bases at J, with 18 bases between the two ends. CDR1 is MDHEN and CDR2 is SYDVKM in the germline V gene. This CDR3 has 15 residues. DNA of the CDR3: TGTGCCAGCAGTCCCCGGGGGCCTGGTGGGGAAAAACTGTTTTTT. This gives the protein CASSPRGPGGEKLFF.